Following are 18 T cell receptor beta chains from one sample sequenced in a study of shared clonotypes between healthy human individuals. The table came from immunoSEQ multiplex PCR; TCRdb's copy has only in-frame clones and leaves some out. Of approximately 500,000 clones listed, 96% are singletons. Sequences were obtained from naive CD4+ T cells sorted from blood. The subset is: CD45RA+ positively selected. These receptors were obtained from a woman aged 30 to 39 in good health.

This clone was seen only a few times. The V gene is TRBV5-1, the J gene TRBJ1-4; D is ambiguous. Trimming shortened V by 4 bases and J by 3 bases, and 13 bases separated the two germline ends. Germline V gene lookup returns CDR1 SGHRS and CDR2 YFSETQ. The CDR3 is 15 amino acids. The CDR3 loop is CASSPDYGSNEKLFF. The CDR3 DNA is TGCGCCAGCAGCCCGGATTATGGGTCTAATGAAAAACTGTTTTTT.

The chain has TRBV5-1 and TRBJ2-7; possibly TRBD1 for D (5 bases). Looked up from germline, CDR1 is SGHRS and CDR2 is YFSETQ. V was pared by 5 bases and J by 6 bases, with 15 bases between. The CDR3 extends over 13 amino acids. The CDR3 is CASRASGFREQYF. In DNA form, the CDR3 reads TGCGCCAGCAGAGCTTCAGGGTTTCGCGAGCAGTACTTC.

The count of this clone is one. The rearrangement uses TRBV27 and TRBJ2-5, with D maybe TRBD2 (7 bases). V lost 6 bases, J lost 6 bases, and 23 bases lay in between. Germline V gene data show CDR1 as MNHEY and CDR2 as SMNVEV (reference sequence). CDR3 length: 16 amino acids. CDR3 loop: CASREGGSTGRKTQYF. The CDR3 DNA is TGTGCCAGCAGGGAGGGGGGGAGTACAGGGAGGAAGACCCAGTACTTC.

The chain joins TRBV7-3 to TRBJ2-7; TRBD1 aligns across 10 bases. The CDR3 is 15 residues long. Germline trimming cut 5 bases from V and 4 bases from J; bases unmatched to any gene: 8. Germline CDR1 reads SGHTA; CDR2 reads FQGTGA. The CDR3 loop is CASSPGQGILYEQYF. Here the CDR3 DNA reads TGTGCCAGCAGCCCGGGACAGGGGATTTTATACGAGCAGTACTTC.

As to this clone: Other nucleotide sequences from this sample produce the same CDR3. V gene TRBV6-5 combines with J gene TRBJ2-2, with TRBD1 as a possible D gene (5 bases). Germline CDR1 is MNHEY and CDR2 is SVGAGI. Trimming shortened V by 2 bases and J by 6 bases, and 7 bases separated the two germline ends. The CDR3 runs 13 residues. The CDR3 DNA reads TGTGCCAGCAGTTACCAAGGGGCCGGGGAGCTGTTTTTT. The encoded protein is CASSYQGAGELFF.

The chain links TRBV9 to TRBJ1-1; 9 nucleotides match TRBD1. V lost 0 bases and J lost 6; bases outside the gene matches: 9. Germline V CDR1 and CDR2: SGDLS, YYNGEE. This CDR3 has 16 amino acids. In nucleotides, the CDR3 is TGTGCCAGCAGCGTAGGCGGATCGACAGGGGGAGCTGAAGCTTTCTTT. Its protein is CASSVGGSTGGAEAFF.

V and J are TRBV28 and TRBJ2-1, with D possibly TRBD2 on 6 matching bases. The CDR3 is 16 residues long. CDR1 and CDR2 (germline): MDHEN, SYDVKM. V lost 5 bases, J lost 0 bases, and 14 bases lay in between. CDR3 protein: CASSARDWYSYNEQFF. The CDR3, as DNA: TGTGCCAGCAGTGCCCGGGACTGGTACTCCTACAATGAGCAGTTCTTC.

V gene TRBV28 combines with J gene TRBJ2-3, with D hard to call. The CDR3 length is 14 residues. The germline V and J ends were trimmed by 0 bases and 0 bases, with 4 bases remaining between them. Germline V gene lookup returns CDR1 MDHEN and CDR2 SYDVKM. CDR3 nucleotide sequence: TGTGCCAGCAGTTTATGGGTGAGCACAGATACGCAGTATTTT. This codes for CASSLWVSTDTQYF. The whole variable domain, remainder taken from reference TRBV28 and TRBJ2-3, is DVKVTQSSRYLVKRTGEKVFLECVQDMDHENMFWYRQDPGLGLRLIYFSYDVKMKEKGDIPEGYSVSREKKERFSLILESASTNQTSMYLCASSLWVSTDTQYFGPGTRLTVL.

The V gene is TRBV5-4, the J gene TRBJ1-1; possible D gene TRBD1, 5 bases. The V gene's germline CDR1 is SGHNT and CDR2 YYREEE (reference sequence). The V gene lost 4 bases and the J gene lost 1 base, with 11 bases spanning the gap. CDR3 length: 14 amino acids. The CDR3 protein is CASSHTGQNTEAFF. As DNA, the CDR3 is TGTGCCAGCAGCCATACAGGCCAGAACACTGAAGCTTTCTTT.

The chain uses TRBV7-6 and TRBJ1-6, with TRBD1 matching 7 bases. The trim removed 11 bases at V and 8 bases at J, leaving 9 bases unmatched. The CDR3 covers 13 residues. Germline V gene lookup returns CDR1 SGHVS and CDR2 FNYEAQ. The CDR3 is CARRGDRDSPLHF. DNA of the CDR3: TGTGCCCGCCGGGGAGACAGGGATTCACCCCTCCACTTT.

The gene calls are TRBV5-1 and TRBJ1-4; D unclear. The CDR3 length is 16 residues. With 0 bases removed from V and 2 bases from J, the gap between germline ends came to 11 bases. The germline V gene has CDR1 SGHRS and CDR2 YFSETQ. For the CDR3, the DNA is TGCGCCAGCAGCTTGGGCCAGGCACCCACTAATGAAAAACTGTTTTTT. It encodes CASSLGQAPTNEKLFF.

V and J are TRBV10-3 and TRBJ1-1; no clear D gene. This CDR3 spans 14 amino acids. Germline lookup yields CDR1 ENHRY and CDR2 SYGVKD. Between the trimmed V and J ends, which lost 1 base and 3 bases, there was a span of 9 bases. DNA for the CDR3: TGTGCCATCAGTGAGTATGACGGGGACACTGAAGCTTTCTTT. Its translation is CAISEYDGDTEAFF.

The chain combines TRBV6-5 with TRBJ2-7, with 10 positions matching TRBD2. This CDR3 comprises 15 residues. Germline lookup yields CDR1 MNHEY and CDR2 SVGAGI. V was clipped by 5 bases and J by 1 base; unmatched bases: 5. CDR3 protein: CASSARTSGSYEQYF. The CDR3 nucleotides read TGTGCCAGCAGTGCCCGGACTAGCGGTTCCTACGAGCAGTACTTC.

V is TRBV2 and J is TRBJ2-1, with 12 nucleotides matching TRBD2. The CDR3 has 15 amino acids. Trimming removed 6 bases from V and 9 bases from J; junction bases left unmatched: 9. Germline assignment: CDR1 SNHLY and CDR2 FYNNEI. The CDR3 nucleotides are TGTGCCAGCAGCTTTGGACTAGCGGGGACCGGTGAGCAGTTCTTC. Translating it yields CASSFGLAGTGEQFF.

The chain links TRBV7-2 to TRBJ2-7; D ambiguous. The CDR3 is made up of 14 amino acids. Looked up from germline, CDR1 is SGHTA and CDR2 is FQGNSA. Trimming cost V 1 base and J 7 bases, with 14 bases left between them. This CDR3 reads CASSLVNSNGEQYF. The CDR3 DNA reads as TGTGCCAGCAGCTTAGTGAACAGTAATGGGGAGCAGTACTTC.

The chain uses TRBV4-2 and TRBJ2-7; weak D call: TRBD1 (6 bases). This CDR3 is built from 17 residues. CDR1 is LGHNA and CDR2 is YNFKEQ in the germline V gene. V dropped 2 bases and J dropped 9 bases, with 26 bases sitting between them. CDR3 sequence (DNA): TGTGCCAGCAGCCAACATCAGGGTCAGGGGACAACGACGCCGCAGTACTTC. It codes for CASSQHQGQGTTTPQYF.

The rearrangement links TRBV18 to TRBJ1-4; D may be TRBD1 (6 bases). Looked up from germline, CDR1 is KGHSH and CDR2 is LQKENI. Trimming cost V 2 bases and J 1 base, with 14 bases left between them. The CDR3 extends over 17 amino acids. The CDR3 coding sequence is TGTGCCAGCTCACCATCGGCAGGGGCACTAACTAATGAAAAACTGTTTTTT. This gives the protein CASSPSAGALTNEKLFF.

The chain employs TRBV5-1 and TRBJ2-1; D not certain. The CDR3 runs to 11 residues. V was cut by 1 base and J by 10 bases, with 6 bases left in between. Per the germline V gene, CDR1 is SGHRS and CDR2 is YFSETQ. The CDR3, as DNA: TGCGCCAGCAGCTTGAGAAACGAGCAGTTCTTC. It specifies CASSLRNEQFF.